Listed below are T cell receptor beta chains from one sample, sequenced in a study of shared clonotypes between healthy human individuals. TCRdb keeps only in-frame clones here, not all; method: immunoSEQ multiplex PCR. This sample has around 510,000 clones, with around 78% found just once. Sequenced material: PBMCs. Receptors were obtained from a woman between 40 and 55 years old in good health. Some clones in this sample may be carry-over from other donors' samples. CDR3s include the opening cysteine and the closing phenylalanine or tryptophan. A D gene is named only where the DNA matches it firmly. For some rows the clone size is stated as once, few or many, or as a class when expanded; others skip it.

TRBV18	.	15	TRBD2	TRBJ2-1	CASSFDRRETGEQFF	TGTGCCAGCTCATTCGACCGGCGGGAGACGGGTGAGCAGTTCTTC
TRBV18	.	14	TRBD2	TRBJ2-1	CASVLAGAYNEQFF	TGTGCCAGCGTCCTAGCGGGAGCGTACAATGAGCAGTTCTTC
TRBV10-3	.	12	.	TRBJ2-7	CAISEPGHEQYF	TGTGCCATCAGTGAACCCGGGCACGAGCAGTACTTC
TRBV28	.	14	.	TRBJ2-7	CASISRKTPLKQYF	TGTGCCAGCATTTCCCGAAAGACACCTTTGAAACAGTACTTC
TRBV5-1	.	12	.	TRBJ2-5	CASSLGQETQYF	TGCGCCAGCAGCTTGGGACAAGAGACCCAGTACTTC
TRBV5-1	.	13	.	TRBJ2-5	CASSLPGKETQYF	TGCGCCAGCAGCTTGCCGGGGAAGGAGACCCAGTACTTC
TRBV4-2	.	15	.	TRBJ2-5	CASSQDWTRQETQYF	TGTGCCAGCAGCCAAGATTGGACAAGACAAGAGACCCAGTACTTC
TRBV4-2	many	14	TRBD2	TRBJ2-4	CASSQGGSKNIQYF	TGTGCCAGCAGCCAGGGGGGGTCCAAAAACATTCAGTACTTC
TRBV11-2	.	19	TRBD2	TRBJ2-5	CASSLGLAGAPSLQETQYF	TGTGCCAGCAGCTTAGGATTAGCGGGAGCTCCCAGCCTACAAGAGACCCAGTACTTC
TRBV28	.	13	.	TRBJ1-5	CASSPPGHQPQHF	TGTGCCAGCAGTCCCCCAGGGCACCAGCCCCAGCATTTT
TRBV28	.	13	.	TRBJ1-5	CASKAGGNQPQHF	TGTGCCAGCAAAGCCGGGGGCAATCAGCCCCAGCATTTT
TRBV5-1	once	14	.	TRBJ2-1	CASRRASPDNEQFF	TGCGCCAGCAGACGGGCTAGCCCAGACAATGAGCAGTTCTTC
TRBV5-6	.	16	TRBD2	TRBJ2-5	CASSSRLAGGVETQYF	TGTGCCAGCAGCTCCCGGCTAGCGGGAGGTGTTGAGACCCAGTACTTC
TRBV11-3	.	16	TRBD1	TRBJ2-2	CASSLGQGASAGELFF	TGTGCCAGCAGCTTAGGTCAGGGGGCGTCGGCCGGGGAGCTGTTTTTT
TRBV7-2	.	13	.	TRBJ2-3	CASSLALTDTQYF	TGTGCCAGCAGCCTAGCGCTCACAGATACGCAGTATTTT
TRBV6-5	.	14	.	TRBJ2-5	CASSLMGSQETQYF	TGTGCCAGCAGTTTAATGGGGTCACAAGAGACCCAGTACTTC
TRBV6-4	.	15	TRBD1	TRBJ2-5	CASSDGTGGRETQYF	TGTGCCAGCAGTGATGGGACAGGGGGCAGAGAGACCCAGTACTTC
TRBV4-2	.	14	.	TRBJ2-1	CASSQDSRNNEQFF	TGTGCCAGCAGCCAAGATAGCAGAAACAATGAGCAGTTCTTC
TRBV15	.	14	TRBD2	TRBJ2-7	CATSRGGTSDEQYF	TGTGCCACCAGCAGAGGCGGGACTAGCGACGAGCAGTACTTC
TRBV9	.	16	.	TRBJ2-3	CASSNIPAVRTDTQYF	TGTGCCAGCAGCAACATTCCAGCGGTACGCACAGATACGCAGTATTTT
TRBV9	.	17	TRBD1	TRBJ2-6	CASSVDRGASGANVLTF	TGTGCCAGCAGCGTCGACAGGGGGGCCTCTGGGGCCAACGTCCTGACTTTC
TRBV5-1	.	14	.	TRBJ1-4	CASRAGSYNEKLFF	TGCGCCAGTAGGGCCGGGTCTTATAATGAAAAACTGTTTTTT
TRBV10-3	.	16	TRBD1	TRBJ2-2	CAISESLTGEAGELFF	TGTGCCATCAGTGAGTCGCTGACAGGGGAGGCCGGGGAGCTGTTTTTT
TRBV18	.	16	TRBD2	TRBJ2-7	CASSFLAGDFSYEQYF	TGTGCCAGCTCATTTCTAGCGGGGGATTTCTCCTACGAGCAGTACTTC
TRBV5-4	.	15	TRBD1	TRBJ2-7	CASSGGQGASYEQYF	TGTGCCAGCAGCGGGGGACAGGGGGCTTCCTACGAGCAGTACTTC
TRBV5-4	.	19	TRBD2	TRBJ2-2	CASSSPSGRRVGDTGELFF	TGTGCCAGCAGCTCCCCTAGCGGGAGGAGGGTCGGGGACACCGGGGAGCTGTTTTTT
TRBV9	.	12	.	TRBJ1-1	CASSVVNTEAFF	TGTGCCAGCAGCGTCGTAAACACTGAAGCTTTCTTT
TRBV7-2	.	15	.	TRBJ2-2	CASSLDGRGTGELFF	TGTGCCAGCAGCTTAGATGGCCGGGGCACCGGGGAGCTGTTTTTT
TRBV6-5	.	14	.	TRBJ2-7	CASRATDSLYEQYF	TGTGCCAGCAGGGCGACCGACAGCCTCTACGAGCAGTACTTC
TRBV6-4	.	14	.	TRBJ2-3	CASSATGDTDTQYF	TGTGCCAGCAGTGCGACAGGAGACACAGATACGCAGTATTTT
TRBV5-8	.	17	TRBD2	TRBJ2-2	CASSFGTSSSAAGELFF	TGTGCCAGCAGCTTCGGGACTAGTAGCTCGGCAGCCGGGGAGCTGTTTTTT
TRBV29-1	.	12	.	TRBJ1-1	CSGRRAGTEAFF	TGCAGCGGGAGAAGGGCAGGCACTGAAGCTTTCTTT
TRBV4-2	.	14	.	TRBJ1-1	CASSQEAGITEAFF	TGTGCCAGCAGCCAAGAAGCAGGGATCACTGAAGCTTTCTTT
TRBV10-1	once	15	.	TRBJ2-1	CASSESVEGGHEQFF	TGCGCCAGCAGTGAGTCGGTTGAGGGAGGCCATGAGCAGTTCTTC
TRBV18	.	13	.	TRBJ1-2	CASDGEGNYGYTF	TGTGCCAGCGATGGAGAGGGGAACTATGGCTACACCTTC
TRBV6-5	.	14	TRBD2	TRBJ2-3	CASTSRGVGDTQYF	TGTGCCAGCACCTCCCGGGGGGTAGGGGATACGCAGTATTTT
TRBV4-1	.	18	TRBD2	TRBJ2-2	CASSQAGLAGVGTGELFF	TGCGCCAGCAGCCAGGCGGGACTAGCGGGAGTGGGCACCGGGGAGCTGTTTTTT
TRBV7-2	.	13	.	TRBJ2-5	CASRLAARETQYF	TGTGCCAGCAGATTAGCGGCGAGGGAGACCCAGTACTTC
TRBV18	.	15	.	TRBJ2-5	CASSPLQGTQETQYF	TGTGCCAGCTCACCACTACAGGGAACGCAAGAGACCCAGTACTTC
TRBV6-1	.	18	.	TRBJ2-2	CASSEARFGDGRGGELFF	TGTGCCAGCAGTGAAGCGCGATTCGGTGACGGGCGTGGCGGGGAGCTGTTTTTT
TRBV5-6	.	14	.	TRBJ1-2	CASSLDRADYGYTF	TGTGCCAGCAGCTTGGACAGGGCGGACTATGGCTACACCTTC
TRBV5-5	.	14	TRBD1	TRBJ1-1	CASSPGQGNTEAFF	TGTGCCAGCAGCCCCGGACAGGGGAACACTGAAGCTTTCTTT
TRBV19	.	13	.	TRBJ1-4	CASSIVRHEKLFF	TGTGCCAGTAGTATTGTCCGGCATGAAAAACTGTTTTTT
TRBV28	.	13	.	TRBJ2-7	CASSLESLGEQYF	TGTGCCAGCAGTTTGGAGTCACTGGGCGAGCAGTACTTC
TRBV16	.	12	.	TRBJ2-7	CASSQQGYEQYF	TGTGCCAGCAGCCAGCAAGGCTACGAGCAGTACTTC
TRBV6-6	.	15	.	TRBJ1-5	CASSRTGSSNQPQHF	TGTGCCAGCAGCCGAACGGGCAGTTCCAATCAGCCCCAGCATTTT
TRBV9	.	15	.	TRBJ2-3	CASSVTGDFVATQYF	TGTGCCAGCAGCGTAACTGGGGACTTCGTCGCTACGCAGTATTTT
TRBV27	once	14	TRBD1	TRBJ2-2	CASSPRQGDSRLFF	TGTGCCAGCAGCCCGAGACAGGGAGACTCCAGGCTGTTTTTT
TRBV4-1	.	22	TRBD1	TRBJ1-3	CASSLLTPRRGQGVTSGNTIYF	TGCGCCAGCAGCCTACTAACCCCTCGGAGGGGACAGGGGGTGACCTCTGGAAACACCATATATTTT
TRBV7-2	.	14	.	TRBJ2-5	CASSGDGSEETQYF	TGTGCCAGCAGCGGAGACGGGTCTGAAGAGACCCAGTACTTC
TRBV15	.	16	.	TRBJ2-5	CATSRGRQGGQETQYF	TGTGCCACCAGCAGAGGCAGACAGGGAGGTCAAGAGACCCAGTACTTC
TRBV18	.	14	TRBD2	TRBJ2-1	CASSPTLADNEQFF	TGTGCCAGCTCACCCACTCTAGCGGACAATGAGCAGTTCTTC